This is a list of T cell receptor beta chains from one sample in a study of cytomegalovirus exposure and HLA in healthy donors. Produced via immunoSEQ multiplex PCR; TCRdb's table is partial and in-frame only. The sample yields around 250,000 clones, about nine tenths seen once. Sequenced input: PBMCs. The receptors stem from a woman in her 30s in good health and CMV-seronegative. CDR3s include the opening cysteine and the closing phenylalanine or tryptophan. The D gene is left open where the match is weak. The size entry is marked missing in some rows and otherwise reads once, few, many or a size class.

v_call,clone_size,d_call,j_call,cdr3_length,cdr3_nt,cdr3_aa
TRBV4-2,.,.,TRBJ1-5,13,TGTGCCAGCAGCCAGAGTACAGGCGGACCCCAGCATTTT,CASSQSTGGPQHF
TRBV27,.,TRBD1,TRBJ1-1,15,TGTGCCAGCAGTTTAACAGGGGGCCAAGGGACTGAAGCTTTCTTT,CASSLTGGQGTEAFF
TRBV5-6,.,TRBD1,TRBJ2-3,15,TGTGCCAGCAGCCCCGGGACAGGGTCCCCAGATACGCAGTATTTT,CASSPGTGSPDTQYF
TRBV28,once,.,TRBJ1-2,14,TGTGCCAGCAGTTACTTTGTGGTTACCTATGGCTACACCTTC,CASSYFVVTYGYTF
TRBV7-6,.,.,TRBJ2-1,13,TGTGCCAGCAGCTTAGAAGAATACAATGAGCAGTTCTTC,CASSLEEYNEQFF
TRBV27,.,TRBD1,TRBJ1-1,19,TGTGCCAGCAGCTTTATGGGCCCCCGTAATGCAGGGGGTAACACTGAAGCTTTCTTT,CASSFMGPRNAGGNTEAFF
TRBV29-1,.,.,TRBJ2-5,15,TGCAGCGTTGATGGTCTAGAAGCGTCCGGTGAGACCCAGTACTTC,CSVDGLEASGETQYF
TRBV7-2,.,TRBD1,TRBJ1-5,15,TGTGCCAGCAGCGCGGGACAGGGGAAGAATCAGCCCCAGCATTTT,CASSAGQGKNQPQHF
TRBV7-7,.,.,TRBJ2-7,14,TGTGCCAGGCCTTGGGCGGGCCCACACTACGAGCAGTACTTC,CARPWAGPHYEQYF
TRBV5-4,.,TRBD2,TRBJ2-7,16,TGTGCCAGCAGCAGCACTTTAGCGGGAGGGCCATACGAGCAGTACTTC,CASSSTLAGGPYEQYF
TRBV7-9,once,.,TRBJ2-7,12,TGTGCCAGCAGCCGAGTTACCTACGAGCAGTACTTC,CASSRVTYEQYF
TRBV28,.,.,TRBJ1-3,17,TGTGCCAGCAGTTTTCCTATCCAGGCTGCCTCTGGAAACACCATATATTTT,CASSFPIQAASGNTIYF
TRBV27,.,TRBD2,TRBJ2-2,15,TGTGCCAGCAGTTTGACTAGCGGGGTTACCGGGGAGCTGTTTTTT,CASSLTSGVTGELFF
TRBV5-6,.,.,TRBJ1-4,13,TGTGCCAGCAGCTTGTCGGCGGATGAAAAACTGTTTTTT,CASSLSADEKLFF
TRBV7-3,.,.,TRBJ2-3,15,TGTGCCAGCAGCTTATATCGTCCTAGAACAGATACGCAGTATTTT,CASSLYRPRTDTQYF
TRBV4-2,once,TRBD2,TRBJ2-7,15,TGTGCCAGCAGCCAAACTAGGACTAGCTTCCACGAGCAGTACTTC,CASSQTRTSFHEQYF
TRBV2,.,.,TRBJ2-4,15,TGTGCCAGCAGTGGGGGTTCCTTGGCAGGAAACATTCAGTACTTC,CASSGGSLAGNIQYF
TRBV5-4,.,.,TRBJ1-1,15,TGTGCCAGCAGCTGGGAGGGACGGAAGAACACTGAAGCTTTCTTT,CASSWEGRKNTEAFF
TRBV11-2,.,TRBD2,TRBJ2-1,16,TGTGCCAGCAGCCGAACCGGGACTAGCGGTTACAATGAGCAGTTCTTC,CASSRTGTSGYNEQFF
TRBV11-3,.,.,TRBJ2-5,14,TGTGCCAGCAGCTTAGGGTATAGTCGGGAGACCCAGTACTTC,CASSLGYSRETQYF
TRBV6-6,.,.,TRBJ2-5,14,TGTGCCAGCAGTCAGTACCTAGCTCGCCCGACCCAGTACTTC,CASSQYLARPTQYF
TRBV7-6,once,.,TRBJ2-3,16,TGTGCCAGCAGCTTAGCTGGACATACAACCACAGATACGCAGTATTTT,CASSLAGHTTTDTQYF
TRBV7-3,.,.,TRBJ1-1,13,TGTGCCAGCAGCCGTAACATGAACACTGAAGCTTTCTTT,CASSRNMNTEAFF
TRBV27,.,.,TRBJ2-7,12,TGTGCCAGCAGAACTGGACTTCACGAGCAGTACTTC,CASRTGLHEQYF
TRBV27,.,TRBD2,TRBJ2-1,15,TGTGCCAGCAGTTTAGAGGCGGGAGGGCCGAATGGGCAGTTCTTC,CASSLEAGGPNGQFF
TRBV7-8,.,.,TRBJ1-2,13,TGTGCCAGCAGCTTAGTGTCAGGGTTTGGCTACACCTTC,CASSLVSGFGYTF
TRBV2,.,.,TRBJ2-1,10,TGTGCCAGCATCGAGGATGAGCAGTTCTTC,CASIEDEQFF
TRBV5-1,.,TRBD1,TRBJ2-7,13,TGCGCCAGCAGACGGGACAGGTACTACGAGCAGTACTTC,CASRRDRYYEQYF
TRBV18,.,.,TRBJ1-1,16,TGTGCCAGCTCACCACCGGGAGGAGGGGAGAACACTGAAGCTTTCTTT,CASSPPGGGENTEAFF
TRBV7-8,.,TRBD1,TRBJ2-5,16,TGTGCCAGCAGCTTAGATGGGACAGGCCACCAAGAGACCCAGTACTTC,CASSLDGTGHQETQYF
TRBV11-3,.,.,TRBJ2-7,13,TGTGCCAGCAGCTTAGGACAGTCCTACGAGCAGTACTTC,CASSLGQSYEQYF
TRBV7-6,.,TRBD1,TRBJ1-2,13,TGTGCCAGCCGGGGACAGGACGTACATGGCTACACCTTC,CASRGQDVHGYTF
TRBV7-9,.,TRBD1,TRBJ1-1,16,TGTGCCAGCAGCCCATTACAGGGGCCGATGAACACTGAAGCTTTCTTT,CASSPLQGPMNTEAFF
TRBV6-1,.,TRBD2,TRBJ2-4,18,TGTGCCAGCAGTGGAATGACTAGCGGGAGTATAGCCAAAAACATTCAGTACTTC,CASSGMTSGSIAKNIQYF
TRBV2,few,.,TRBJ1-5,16,TGTGCCAGCAGTGACGGTCGGGGGAATAGCAATCAGCCCCAGCATTTT,CASSDGRGNSNQPQHF
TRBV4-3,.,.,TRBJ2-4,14,TGCGCCAGCAGCGTCCAGGGCGCTAGGGACATTCAGTACTTC,CASSVQGARDIQYF
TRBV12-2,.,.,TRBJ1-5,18,TGTGCAAGTCGCTTAGCGGAATACACTCAGAGGGGGAATCAGCCCCAGCATTTT,CASRLAEYTQRGNQPQHF
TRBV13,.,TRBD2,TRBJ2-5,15,TGTGCCAGCAGCTCGGGACTAGCGGAACAAGAGACCCAGTACTTC,CASSSGLAEQETQYF
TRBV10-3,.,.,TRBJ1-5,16,TGTGCCATCAGTGAGGTTTCAGGGGCCTTGGCTCAGCCCCAGCATTTT,CAISEVSGALAQPQHF
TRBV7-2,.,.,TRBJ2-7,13,TGTGCCAGCAGCTTAGCCGCAAGTACCGAGCAGTACTTC,CASSLAASTEQYF
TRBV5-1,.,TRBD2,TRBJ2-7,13,TGCGCCAGCAGCGGCGGGAGGTCCTACGAGCAGTACTTC,CASSGGRSYEQYF
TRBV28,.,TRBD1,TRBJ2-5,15,TGTGCCAGCAGTCTTACCAAAATTACAGGGGGGAGCCAGTACTTC,CASSLTKITGGSQYF
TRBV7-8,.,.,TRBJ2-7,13,TGTGCCAGCAGCTTGGACCCGACCTACGAGCAGTACTTC,CASSLDPTYEQYF
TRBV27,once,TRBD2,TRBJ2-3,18,TGTGCCAGCAGTTCTATAGGACTAGCGGGGACTAGCACAGATACGCAGTATTTT,CASSSIGLAGTSTDTQYF
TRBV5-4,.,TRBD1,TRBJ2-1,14,TGTGCCAGCAGTTATCAGGGGGCGGACAATGAGCAGTTCTTC,CASSYQGADNEQFF
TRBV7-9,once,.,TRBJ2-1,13,TGTGCCAGCAGCCCAGGAACGTACAATGAGCAGTTCTTC,CASSPGTYNEQFF
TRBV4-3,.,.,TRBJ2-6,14,TGCGCCAGCAGCCCTGGGGCCGGGGCCAACGTCCTGACTTTC,CASSPGAGANVLTF
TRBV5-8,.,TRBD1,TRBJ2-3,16,TGTGCCAGCAGCCCCGATGACAGGGTGATAACAGATACGCAGTATTTT,CASSPDDRVITDTQYF
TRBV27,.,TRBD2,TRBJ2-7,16,TGTGCCAGCAGCCCCACGGGACTAGCGGGAGAGGATGAGCAGTACTTC,CASSPTGLAGEDEQYF
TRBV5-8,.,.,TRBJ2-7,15,TGTGCCAGCAGCCCTGGGACGACCGGCTACTACGAGCAGTACTTC,CASSPGTTGYYEQYF
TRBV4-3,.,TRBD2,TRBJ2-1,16,TGCGCCAGCAGCAGCGGGGGGGTAATGGTGCGGAATGAGCAGTTCTTC,CASSSGGVMVRNEQFF
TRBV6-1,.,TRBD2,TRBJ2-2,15,TGTGCCAGCAACCAACTAGCGGCGAACACCGGGGAGCTGTTTTTT,CASNQLAANTGELFF
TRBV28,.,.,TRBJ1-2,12,TGTGCCAGTATGAGGGGCAGTTCTGGCTACACCTTC,CASMRGSSGYTF
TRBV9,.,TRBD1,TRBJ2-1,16,TGTGTCAGCAGCGTCACCGGGACAGGGGGTTACAATGAGCAGTTCTTC,CVSSVTGTGGYNEQFF
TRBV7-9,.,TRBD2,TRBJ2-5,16,TGTGCCAGCAGCTTAGCGCTCGGGGGGGACCAAGAGACCCAGTACTTC,CASSLALGGDQETQYF
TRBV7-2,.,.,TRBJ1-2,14,TGTGCCAGCAGCTTAGTGAGGGACCGCTATGGCTACACCTTC,CASSLVRDRYGYTF